This entry lists 27 T cell receptor beta chains sequenced from one sample in a study of blood T cell repertoires in COVID-19. Using immunoSEQ multiplex PCR, the repertoire was profiled, and TCRdb retains in-frame clones only, with some absent. Among approximately 170,000 clones listed, roughly four fifths were seen once. Sequenced sample: peripheral blood. These receptors were collected from a woman aged 45-65 years with acute or convalescent COVID-19.

The J gene is TRBJ2-7, the V gene TRBV10-1, with D maybe TRBD1 (6 bases). The germline gives CDR1 WNHNN, CDR2 SYGVQD (reference sequence). The germline V and J ends were trimmed by 0 bases and 4 bases, with 10 bases remaining between them. The CDR3 has 14 residues. The CDR3 nucleotides are TGCGCCAGCAGTGAGTCAACAGGGCGATACGAGCAGTACTTC. Its translation: CASSESTGRYEQYF.

The rearrangement joins TRBV12-3 or TRBV12-4 to TRBJ1-1; D may be TRBD1 (6 bases). V was clipped by 3 bases and J by 7 bases, with 12 bases between them. The CDR3 length is 13 residues. CDR3 sequence (DNA): TGTGCCAGCAGTTTGGGCAGGGGCAGTGAAGCTTTCTTT. Protein: CASSLGRGSEAFF.

With respect to this clone: The same CDR3 is also encoded by other DNA sequences in this sample. The DNA of the CDR3 is TGCGCCAGCAGGAGGGACAGCTACGAGCAGTACTTC. Protein product: CASRRDSYEQYF. The chain carries TRBV5-1 and TRBJ2-7, with TRBD1 matching 7 bases. This CDR3 is built from 12 residues. Germline CDR1 reads SGHRS; CDR2 reads YFSETQ. Trimming at V came to 5 bases and at J to 3 bases, leaving 2 bases not matched to a gene.

The CDR3 loop is CASSLWSTEAFF. The CDR3 DNA reads as TGTGCCAGCAGCTTGTGGAGCACTGAAGCTTTCTTT. The chain carries TRBV7-8 and TRBJ1-1; D ambiguous. CDR3 length: 12 amino acids. V lost 3 bases to trimming and J lost 4 bases, with 6 bases between them. The germline gives CDR1 SGHVS, CDR2 FQNEAQ.

This chain links TRBV29-1 with TRBJ1-1; TRBD1 might be the D (5 bases). V lost 3 bases, J lost 0 bases, and 8 bases lay in between. This CDR3 has 13 amino acids. Germline CDR1 reads SQVTM; CDR2 reads ANQGSEA. CDR3 in DNA: TGCAGCGTTGATCAGGGAATGAACACTGAAGCTTTCTTT. It translates to CSVDQGMNTEAFF.

V gene TRBV12-3 or TRBV12-4 combines with J gene TRBJ1-5, with D unclear. The CDR3 length is 11 residues. V lost 6 bases and J lost 9, with 9 bases in between. CDR3 residues: CASSPYWPQHF. CDR3 bases: TGTGCCAGCAGCCCCTATTGGCCCCAGCATTTT.

Details on this clone: Sequence at one end of the junction differs from germline and may be a read error. This chain links TRBV9 with TRBJ2-3; 8 bases agree with TRBD1. The CDR3 has 17 residues. CDR1 and CDR2 (germline): SGDLS, YYNGEE. CDR3 residues: CASSVGQGVRGTYTQYF. DNA for the CDR3: TGTGCCAGCAGCGTCGGACAGGGCGTTAGGGGCACATATACGCAGTATTTT.

The V gene is TRBV30, the J gene TRBJ2-2, with 7 bases fitting TRBD2. The V segment lost 5 bases and the J segment 5 bases; nucleotides outside the gene matches: 8. In germline, CDR1 is GTSNPN, CDR2 SVGIG (reference sequence). The CDR3 extends over 14 amino acids. The CDR3 spells CAWSRGTLTGELFF. CDR3 nucleotide sequence: TGTGCCTGGTCGCGGGGGACTCTAACCGGGGAGCTGTTTTTT.

The chain uses TRBV3-1 (or the pseudogene TRBV3-2) and TRBJ2-5; 8 nucleotides align to TRBD2. The J call may be incorrect, as the DNA end agrees better with TRBJ2-7. Germline loops: CDR1 LGHDT, CDR2 YNNKEL (reference sequence). This CDR3 comprises 13 residues. CDR3 DNA: TGTGCCAGCAGGGCGAGCGGGGGTGACGAGCAGTACTTC. Translation: CASRASGGDEQYF.

The J gene is TRBJ2-7, the V gene TRBV7-2; D is perhaps TRBD2 (7 bases). CDR1 is SGHTA and CDR2 is FQGNSA in the germline V gene. The CDR3 has 15 amino acids. V gave up 3 bases and J gave up 5 bases, with 17 bases separating them. The CDR3 nucleotides read TGTGCCAGCAGCTTTGGGGGGGCGGTTGGCCACGAGCAGTACTTC. Its translation is CASSFGGAVGHEQYF.

This chain connects TRBV27 to TRBJ1-1; 8 bases are a match to TRBD1. The CDR3 is 15 amino acids. V lost 5 bases, J lost 6 bases, and 11 bases stayed unmatched. Germline V gene lookup returns CDR1 MNHEY and CDR2 SMNVEV (reference sequence). This chain's CDR3 is CASSKGRGREPEAFF. The CDR3 coding sequence is TGTGCCAGCAGTAAGGGCAGGGGGCGAGAACCTGAAGCTTTCTTT.

The CDR3 protein is CATRGQGGGGTEAFF. The CDR3 DNA follows: TGTGCCACCAGGGGACAGGGAGGTGGCGGCACTGAAGCTTTCTTT. This sequence joins TRBV28 and TRBJ1-1, with 9 bases matching TRBD1. Trimming cost V 10 bases and J 4 bases; bases outside gene matches: 13. The CDR3 is 15 residues long. Per the germline V gene, CDR1 is MDHEN and CDR2 is SYDVKM.

J is TRBJ2-1 and V is TRBV5-1, with TRBD1 identical over 7 bases. V gave up 2 bases and J gave up 2 bases; unmatched junction bases: 4. Germline V gives CDR1 SGHRS, CDR2 YFSETQ. There are 15 residues in the CDR3. CDR3 protein: CASSLGGQPYNEQFF. CDR3 coding DNA: TGCGCCAGCAGCTTAGGGGGACAGCCCTACAATGAGCAGTTCTTC.

DNA of the CDR3: TGTGCCAGCAGTTCGGCTCAGGCTTCAGATACGCAGTATTTT. This codes for CASSSAQASDTQYF. This rearrangement joins TRBV6-2 or TRBV6-3 to TRBJ2-3, with D uncertain. Germline CDR1 is MNHEY and CDR2 is SVGEGT. The CDR3 length is 14 residues. Between the trimmed V and J ends, which lost 4 bases and 4 bases, there was a span of 12 bases.

This clone was recorded at least ten times. The rearrangement uses TRBV3-1 (or the pseudogene TRBV3-2) and TRBJ1-1; TRBD1 aligns across 7 bases. V dropped 5 bases and J dropped 0; count of bases not matched to a gene: 3. The CDR3 has 14 amino acids. From germline, CDR1 is LGHDT and CDR2 YNNKEL (reference sequence). CDR3 nucleotide sequence: TGTGCCAGCAGCAGGGACAGCCTGAACACTGAAGCTTTCTTT. Encoded protein: CASSRDSLNTEAFF.

The rearrangement joins TRBV4-3 to TRBJ2-2; a possible D gene is TRBD1 (6 bases). The germline gives CDR1 LGHNA, CDR2 YSLEER. The CDR3 runs to 16 residues. Trimming stripped 4 bases from V and 6 bases from J, with 18 bases between. DNA of the CDR3: TGCGCCAGCAGCCTCCCGGTCCAGGGGATGGCCGGGGAGCTGTTTTTT. Amino acid sequence: CASSLPVQGMAGELFF.

V usage is TRBV5-5 and J usage is TRBJ2-3; no clear D. V shed 0 bases and J shed 7 bases, with 9 bases lying between them. CDR3 length equals 13 residues. Germline V lookup: CDR1 SGHKS, CDR2 YYEKEE (reference sequence). The chain's CDR3 is CASSLVPENTQYF. The CDR3 region has the DNA TGTGCCAGCAGCTTGGTCCCCGAGAATACGCAGTATTTT.

Only a few counts were recorded for this clone. The rearrangement joins TRBV6-5 to TRBJ1-1; 9 positions agree with TRBD1. Germline V gene sequence: CDR1 MNHEY, CDR2 SVGAGI. The J segment lost 11 bases and the V segment lost 2 bases, leaving 6 bases of the junction unmatched. The CDR3 spans 13 residues. The CDR3 region has the DNA TGTGCCAGCAGTTACGCGGACAGGGGATGGGCTTTCTTT. Translated: CASSYADRGWAFF.

This clone was counted a single time. The rearrangement uses TRBV7-2 and TRBJ1-1; weak D call: TRBD1 (5 bases). Germline V gene lookup returns CDR1 SGHTA and CDR2 FQGNSA. This CDR3 spans 14 amino acids. Trimming took 4 bases from V and 2 from J, leaving 11 bases between them. In DNA form, the CDR3 reads TGTGCCAGCAGCTGGTCAAGGGGTAACACTGAAGCTTTCTTT. Protein sequence: CASSWSRGNTEAFF.

This chain joins TRBV5-1 and TRBJ2-7; 13 bases map to TRBD2. The V segment lost 3 bases and the J segment 2 bases; nucleotides outside the gene matches: 2. Germline V gene sequence: CDR1 SGHRS, CDR2 YFSETQ. The CDR3 is 15 amino acids. The CDR3 DNA reads as TGCGCCAGCAGCTGGACTAGCGGGGGTCCCTACGAGCAGTACTTC. Translating gives CASSWTSGGPYEQYF.

This clone has ten or more counts. This sequence joins TRBV3-1 (or the pseudogene TRBV3-2) and TRBJ2-1, with 7 bases aligning to TRBD1. The CDR3 consists of 14 residues. Germline trimming cut 3 bases from V and 10 bases from J; bases unmatched to any gene: 9. CDR1 and CDR2 (germline): LGHDT, YNNKEL (reference sequence). The CDR3 bases are TGTGCCAGCAGCCATCACGACAGGGAACTGGAGCAGTTCTTC. Translation gives CASSHHDRELEQFF.

This rearrangement joins TRBV9 to TRBJ2-1; 8 bases agree with TRBD1. There are 15 residues in the CDR3. Germline lookup yields CDR1 SGDLS and CDR2 YYNGEE. J was trimmed by 1 base and V by 0 bases; bases with no gene match: 0. The CDR3 sequence: CASSVGQGSYNEQFF. The CDR3 region has the DNA TGTGCCAGCAGCGTAGGACAGGGGTCCTACAATGAGCAGTTCTTC.

The J gene is TRBJ1-4, the V gene TRBV7-2, with D perhaps TRBD1 (5 bases). Between the trimmed V and J ends, which lost 3 bases and 12 bases, there was a span of 17 bases. Germline V gives CDR1 SGHTA, CDR2 FQGNSA. There are 14 residues in the CDR3. CDR3 DNA: TGTGCCAGCAGCTTTACCGGGGGAGCCGGGGAACTGTTTTTT. Amino acids: CASSFTGGAGELFF.

J is TRBJ2-3 and V is TRBV5-8, with 7 bases fitting TRBD2. This CDR3 is built from 16 residues. The germline gives CDR1 SGHTS, CDR2 YDEGEE. V shed 1 base and J 2 bases; nucleotides not matched to a gene: 7. CDR3 in amino acids: CASSLHAGEFTDTQYF. As DNA, the CDR3 is TGTGCCAGCAGCTTGCACGCGGGAGAGTTCACAGATACGCAGTATTTT.

The genes are TRBV2 and TRBJ2-5, with a tentative D call TRBD2 (6 bases). V lost 7 bases and J 7 bases, leaving 19 bases between the germline ends. The germline CDR1 and CDR2 sequences are SNHLY and FYNNEI. The CDR3 totals 14 residues. The CDR3: CASTLAAKTGTQYF. In DNA form, the CDR3 reads TGTGCCAGCACCTTAGCGGCGAAAACGGGGACCCAGTACTTC.

The CDR3 sequence: CASSLSGWGYTF. The CDR3 coding sequence is TGTGCCAGCAGCTTATCGGGGTGGGGCTACACCTTC. This rearrangement joins TRBV11-2 to TRBJ1-2, with D unclear. Germline values: CDR1 SGHAT, CDR2 FQNNGV. The CDR3 has 12 amino acids. Trimming removed 2 bases at V and 8 bases at J, with 9 bases between.

This clone was seen a single time. This chain links TRBV10-3 with TRBJ1-2; 7 bases align to TRBD1. Looked up from germline, CDR1 is ENHRY and CDR2 is SYGVKD. V shed 8 bases and J 4 bases; nucleotides not matched to a gene: 13. The CDR3 contains 15 residues. This CDR3 reads CAIGSATGPFYGYTF. The CDR3 DNA reads as TGTGCCATCGGGTCAGCGACAGGGCCGTTCTATGGCTACACCTTC.